This T cell receptor (beta chain) was identified during a study of response to subunit inactivated influenza vaccine. Germline V lookup: CDR1 SGHAT, CDR2 FQNNGV. The length of the CDR3 is 11 residues. Trimming took 4 bases from V and 8 from J, leaving 8 bases between them. TCRdb called the RT-PCR reads again in MiXCR, with one record for every CDR3 protein. The sample includes a few hundred thousand distinct CDR3 sequences, around 10% of them seen just once. The same sample was also used in a study of T cells expressing NK-cell markers. This second study notes: A 5'RACE template switching approach incorporating UMIs was used to make TCR beta cDNA.

The rearrangement uses TRBV11-2 and TRBJ1-2; D is unresolved. This TCR derives from a man in his fifties or sixties who received an inactivated influenza vaccine. Source: PBMCs from blood, taken on the day of vaccination. The CDR3 region has the DNA TGTGCCAGCAGCTCCAGTCGGGGCTACACCTTC. It codes for CASSSSRGYTF.